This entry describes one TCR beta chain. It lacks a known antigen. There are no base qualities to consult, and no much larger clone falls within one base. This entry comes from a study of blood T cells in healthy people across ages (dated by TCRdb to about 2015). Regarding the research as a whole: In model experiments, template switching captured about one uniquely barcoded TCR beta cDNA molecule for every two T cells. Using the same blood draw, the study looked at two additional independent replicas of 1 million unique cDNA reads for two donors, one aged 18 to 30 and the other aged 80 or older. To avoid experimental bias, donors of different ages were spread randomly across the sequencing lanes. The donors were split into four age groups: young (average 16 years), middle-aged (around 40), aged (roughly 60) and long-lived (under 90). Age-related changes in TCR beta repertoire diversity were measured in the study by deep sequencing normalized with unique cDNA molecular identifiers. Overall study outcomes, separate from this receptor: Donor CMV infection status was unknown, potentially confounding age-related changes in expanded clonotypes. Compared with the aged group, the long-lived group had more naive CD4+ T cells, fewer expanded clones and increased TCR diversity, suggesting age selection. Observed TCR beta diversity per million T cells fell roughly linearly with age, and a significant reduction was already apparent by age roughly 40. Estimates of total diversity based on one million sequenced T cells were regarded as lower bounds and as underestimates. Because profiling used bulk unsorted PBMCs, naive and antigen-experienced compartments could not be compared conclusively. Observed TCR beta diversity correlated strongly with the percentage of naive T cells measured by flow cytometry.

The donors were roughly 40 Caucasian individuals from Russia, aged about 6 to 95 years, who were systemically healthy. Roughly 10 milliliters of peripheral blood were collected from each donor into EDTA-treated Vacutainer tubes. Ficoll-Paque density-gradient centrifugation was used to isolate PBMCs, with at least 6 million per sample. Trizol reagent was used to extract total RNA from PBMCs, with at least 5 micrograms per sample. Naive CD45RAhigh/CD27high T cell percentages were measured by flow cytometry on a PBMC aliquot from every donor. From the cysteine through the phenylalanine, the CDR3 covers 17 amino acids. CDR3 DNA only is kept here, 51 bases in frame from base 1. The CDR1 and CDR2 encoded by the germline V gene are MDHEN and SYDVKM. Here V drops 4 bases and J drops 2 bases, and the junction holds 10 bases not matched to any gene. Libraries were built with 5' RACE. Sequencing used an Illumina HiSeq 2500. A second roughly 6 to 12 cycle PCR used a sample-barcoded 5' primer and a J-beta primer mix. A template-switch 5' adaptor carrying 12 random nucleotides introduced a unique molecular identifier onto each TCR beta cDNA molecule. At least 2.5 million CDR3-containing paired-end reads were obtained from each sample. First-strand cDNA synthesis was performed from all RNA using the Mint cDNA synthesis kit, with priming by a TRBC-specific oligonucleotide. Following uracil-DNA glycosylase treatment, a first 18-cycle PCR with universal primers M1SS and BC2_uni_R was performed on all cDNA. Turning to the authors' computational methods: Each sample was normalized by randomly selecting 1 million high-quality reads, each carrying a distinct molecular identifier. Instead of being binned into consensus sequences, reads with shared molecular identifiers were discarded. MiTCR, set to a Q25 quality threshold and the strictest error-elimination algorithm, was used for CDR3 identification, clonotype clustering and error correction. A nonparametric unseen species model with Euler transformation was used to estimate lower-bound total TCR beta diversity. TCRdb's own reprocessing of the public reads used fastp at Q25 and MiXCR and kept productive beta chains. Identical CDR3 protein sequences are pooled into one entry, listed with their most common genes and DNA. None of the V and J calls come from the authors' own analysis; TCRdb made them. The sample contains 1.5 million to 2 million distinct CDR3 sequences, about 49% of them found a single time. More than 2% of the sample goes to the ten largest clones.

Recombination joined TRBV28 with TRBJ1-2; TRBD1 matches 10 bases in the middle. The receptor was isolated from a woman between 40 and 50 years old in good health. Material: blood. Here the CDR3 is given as CASSSLSTGGRNYGYTF. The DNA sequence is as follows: TGTGCCAGCAGTTCCCTATCGACAGGGGGCAGGAACTATGGCTACACCTTC.